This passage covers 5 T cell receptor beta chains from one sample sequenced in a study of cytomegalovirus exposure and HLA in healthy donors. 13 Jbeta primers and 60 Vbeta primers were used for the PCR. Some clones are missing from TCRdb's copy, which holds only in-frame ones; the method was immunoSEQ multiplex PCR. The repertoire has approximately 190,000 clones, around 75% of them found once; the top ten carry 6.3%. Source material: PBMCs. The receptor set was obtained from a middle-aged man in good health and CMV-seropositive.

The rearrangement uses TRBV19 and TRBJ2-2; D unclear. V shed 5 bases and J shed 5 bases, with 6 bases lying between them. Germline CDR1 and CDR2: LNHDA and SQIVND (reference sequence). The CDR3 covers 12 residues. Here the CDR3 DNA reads TGTGCCAGTAGTCCCCCGACCGGGGAGCTGTTTTTT. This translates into CASSPPTGELFF.

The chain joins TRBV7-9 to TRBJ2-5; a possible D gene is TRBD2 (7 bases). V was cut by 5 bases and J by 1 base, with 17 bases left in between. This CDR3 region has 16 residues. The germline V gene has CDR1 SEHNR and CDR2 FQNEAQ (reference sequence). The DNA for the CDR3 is TGTGCCAGCAGCGGGTCGTTGGCGGGGGCCCAAGAGACCCAGTACTTC. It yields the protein CASSGSLAGAQETQYF.

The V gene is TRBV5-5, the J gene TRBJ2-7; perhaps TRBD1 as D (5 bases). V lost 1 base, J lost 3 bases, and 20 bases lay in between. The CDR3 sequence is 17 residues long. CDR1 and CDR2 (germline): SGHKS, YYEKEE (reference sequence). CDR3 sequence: CASSLFLQAGQGYEQYF. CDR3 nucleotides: TGTGCCAGCAGCTTGTTTCTTCAGGCCGGCCAGGGCTACGAGCAGTACTTC.

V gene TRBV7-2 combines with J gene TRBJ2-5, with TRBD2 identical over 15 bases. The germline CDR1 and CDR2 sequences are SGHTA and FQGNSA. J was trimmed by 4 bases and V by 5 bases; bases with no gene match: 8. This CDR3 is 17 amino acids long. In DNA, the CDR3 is TGTGCCAGCAGCCCCCAGGGACTAGCGGGGGGCGGAGAGACCCAGTACTTC. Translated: CASSPQGLAGGGETQYF.

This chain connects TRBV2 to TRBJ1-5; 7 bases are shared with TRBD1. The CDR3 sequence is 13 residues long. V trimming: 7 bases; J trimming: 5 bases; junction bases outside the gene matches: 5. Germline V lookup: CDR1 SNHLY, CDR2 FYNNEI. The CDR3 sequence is CASTAGGYQPQHF. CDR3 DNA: TGTGCCAGCACGGCAGGGGGTTATCAGCCCCAGCATTTT.